These 3 T cell receptor beta chains share one sample of origin, sequenced in a study of shared clonotypes between healthy human individuals (dated by TCRdb to the early 2020s). CD8 naive samples were CD45RO-negative cells positively selected for CCR7, giving a CD45RA+CCR7+ population that excluded TemRA cells. To prepare the library, the immunoSEQ multiplex PCR assay was applied. Imported from immuneACCESS, the table was reduced by TCRdb to in-frame sequences with V and J called. These copies leave out some clones; in studies compared against another copy, an unresolved V gene accounts for under half, and the cause of the remainder is not known. Here the sample has roughly 2.1 million clones; approximately 94% occur a single time. Of the sample, approximately 1.7% falls within the top ten clones. Sample: naive CD8+ T cells from PBMCs. The cell subset or site label, as the study defines it: CD45RA+CCR7+. The receptors stem from a man younger than 30 in good health. Some clones in this sample may be carry-over from other donors' samples.

The V gene is TRBV7-8, the J gene TRBJ2-3; D gene unclear. V dropped 0 bases and J dropped 3 bases, with 10 bases sitting between them. The germline V gene has CDR1 SGHVS and CDR2 FQNEAQ. The CDR3 is 15 residues long. In DNA, the CDR3 is TGTGCCAGCAGCTTAGCAGGGTTTAGGACAGATACGCAGTATTTT. Translated: CASSLAGFRTDTQYF.

This chain connects TRBV7-9 to TRBJ1-1; no reliable D call. The CDR3 sequence is 14 residues long. CDR1 is SEHNR and CDR2 is FQNEAQ in the germline V gene (reference sequence). Trimming stripped 1 base from V and 1 base from J, with 7 bases between. The CDR3 reads CASSLGLKNTEAFF. For the CDR3, the DNA is TGTGCCAGCAGCTTAGGACTAAAGAACACTGAAGCTTTCTTT.

The CDR3 is CASSDSVSYEQFF. In DNA form, the CDR3 reads TGTGCCAGCAGTGATTCAGTCAGCTATGAGCAGTTCTTC. The chain joins TRBV6-1 to TRBJ2-1; D is unclear. V shed 3 bases and J shed 8 bases, with 11 bases lying between them. There are 13 residues in the CDR3. Germline V gives CDR1 MNHNS, CDR2 SASEGT.